Shown below are 5 T cell receptor beta chains from a single sample sequenced in a study of cytomegalovirus exposure and HLA in healthy donors. PCR employed 60 Vbeta and 13 Jbeta primers. Sequenced by immunoSEQ multiplex PCR; TCRdb stores in-frame clones only, minus some. Among 64,000 or so clones, over 75% were seen once, and the ten largest hold about 10%. The sample taken for sequencing was PBMCs. All receptors come from a female donor in good health and CMV-seronegative.

The chain links TRBV4-1 to TRBJ2-3; tentative D call: TRBD1 (6 bases). Germline loops: CDR1 MGHRA, CDR2 YSYEKL. V gave up 0 bases and J gave up 14 bases, with 21 bases separating them. CDR3 length equals 15 residues. CDR3 loop: CASSQELGDTDTSYF. The CDR3 nucleotides read TGCGCCAGCAGCCAAGAGCTAGGGGACACAGATACGTCGTATTTT.

This chain joins TRBV15 and TRBJ2-7, with D unresolved. Germline V CDR1 and CDR2: LNHNV, YYDKDF (reference sequence). V gave up 4 bases and J gave up 9 bases, with 13 bases separating them. The CDR3 covers 12 residues. The CDR3 protein is CATSTPGLVQYF. In nucleotides, the CDR3 is TGTGCCACCAGCACCCCGGGTTTGGTGCAGTACTTC.

This clone has just a few counts. The V and J genes are TRBV11-3 and TRBJ1-2; 8 bases match TRBD1. This CDR3 has 13 amino acids. Germline V gives CDR1 SGHNT, CDR2 YENEEA. V lost 6 bases and J lost 6; bases outside the gene matches: 6. The CDR3 sequence is CASRRTGNDGYTF. The CDR3 DNA reads as TGTGCCAGCAGGAGGACAGGGAACGATGGCTACACCTTC.

The V and J genes are TRBV7-2 and TRBJ2-2; the match to TRBD1 covers 10 bases. V lost 5 bases, J lost 4 bases, and 4 bases stayed unmatched. Germline CDR1 SGHTA, CDR2 FQGNSA. The CDR3 length is 15 residues. CDR3 loop: CASSTRDRGTGELFF. CDR3 DNA sequence: TGTGCCAGCAGCACCCGGGACAGGGGCACCGGGGAGCTGTTTTTT.

As concerns this clone: Sequence at one end of the junction differs from germline and may be a read error. The CDR3 region is CASSPRQGYRYTF. The CDR3 DNA follows: TGTGCCAGCAGTCCAAGACAGGGCTATCGCTACACCTTC. The chain joins TRBV27 to TRBJ1-2; 7 bases are a match to TRBD1. Per germline, CDR1 MNHEY and CDR2 SMNVEV (reference sequence). CDR3 length equals 13 residues.